This TCR beta chain came from a study of OX40 agonist ivuxolimab in advanced cancers. Germline assignment: CDR1 SGHTA and CDR2 FQGNSA. Trimming cost V 3 bases and J 6 bases, with 15 bases left between them. This CDR3 region has 15 residues. Using immunoSEQ multiplex PCR, the repertoire was profiled, and TCRdb retains in-frame clones only, with some absent. The sample includes about 69,000 clones, 90% of them seen just once. Individuals having autoimmune disease history or systemic immunosuppression were not enrolled. The chain has TRBV7-2 and TRBJ2-1; D unresolved. The sample in question was CD4+ or CD8+ T cells sorted from blood, obtained in a trial of the OX40 agonist ivuxolimab. The receptor's source is an adult with an advanced solid tumor such as melanoma, head and neck, liver or kidney cancer. CDR3 region: CASSLTNPMRNEQFF. In DNA form, the CDR3 reads TGTGCCAGCAGCTTGACCAACCCTATGCGCAATGAGCAGTTCTTC.